This paragraph reports one T cell receptor (beta chain). Its antigen is unknown. No per-base quality is available; no much larger clone lies one base away. Inclusive of the bounding cysteine and phenylalanine, the CDR3 is 18 residues long. Of the read, only the CDR3 DNA is kept; its 54 bases are in frame from base 1. The germline V gene encodes CDR1 SGHTA and CDR2 FQGTGA. The junction shows trimming of 2 bases on V and 4 bases on J, and the gene matches do not reach 13 bases of it. The method behind the library was the immunoSEQ multiplex PCR assay. TCRdb holds this immuneACCESS table with in-frame rearrangements only. Some clones are missing; in checked studies, unresolved V genes explain under half, and the rest has no known cause. The sample includes 65,000 to 85,000 clones, with roughly 94% observed a single time. About 0.35% of the sample is taken by the ten largest. This sample is part of a study of technical replicates of blood from several donors (dated by TCRdb to the late 2010s).

The sequenced sample was T cells isolated from PBMCs. Recombination connected TRBV7-3 to TRBJ2-3; 9 bases in between match TRBD2. This sequence originates from a human donor in good health. Here the CDR3 is given as CASSLFSGGRASPDTQYF. Here is the DNA: TGTGCCAGCAGCTTATTTTCCGGCGGGAGGGCTTCTCCAGATACGCAGTATTTT.